One TCR beta chain is described in this entry. Antigen: not known. This entry is derived from a study of post-analysis software for immune sequencing data. Study conclusions and caveats: About five TRBV segments, including TRBV5-6, TRBV5-1 and TRBV20-1, were more frequent in patients than controls.

Looked up from germline, CDR1 is LNHDA and CDR2 is SQIVND (reference sequence). V lost 3 bases to trimming and J lost 0 bases; unmatched junction nucleotides: 2. The CDR3 totals 15 residues. The TCR beta cDNA libraries contained unique molecular identifiers. TCRdb reanalysed the PCR reads using MiXCR and keeps one entry per CDR3 protein. The data show about 260,000 distinct CDR3 sequences, 30% to 45% seen once. This receptor was obtained from a girl aged 5 to 17 with multiple sclerosis. V and J are TRBV19 and TRBJ2-1; 7 bases are shared with TRBD2. Sequenced material: blood. The CDR3 bases are TGTGCCAGTAGTATGGGGGGGAGCTCCTACAATGAGCAGTTCTTC. Translation: CASSMGGSSYNEQFF.